This T cell receptor (beta chain) was documented in a study of T cell repertoires in cytomegalovirus infection. Overall study findings and caveats: Carriers of CMV plus the relevant HLA were identified by cumulative public TCR beta family frequency.

One entry per CDR3 protein results from TCRdb running MiXCR on the reads. The data hold around 320,000 distinct CDR3 sequences, with 9% to 9.5% observed a single time. Germline loops: CDR1 SNHLY, CDR2 FYNNEI. Trimming shortened V by 2 bases and J by 4 bases, and 3 bases separated the two germline ends. This CDR3 has 12 amino acids. This clonotype was found a few times. Antigen: not known. The rearrangement uses TRBV2 and TRBJ2-1, with D hard to call. The sequence came from a human donor in good health (CMV status not recorded). Some clones in this sample may be carry-over from other donors' samples. The sample consisted of PBMCs. The CDR3 region is CASSEQYNEQFF. The CDR3, as DNA: TGTGCCAGCAGTGAACAATACAATGAGCAGTTCTTC.